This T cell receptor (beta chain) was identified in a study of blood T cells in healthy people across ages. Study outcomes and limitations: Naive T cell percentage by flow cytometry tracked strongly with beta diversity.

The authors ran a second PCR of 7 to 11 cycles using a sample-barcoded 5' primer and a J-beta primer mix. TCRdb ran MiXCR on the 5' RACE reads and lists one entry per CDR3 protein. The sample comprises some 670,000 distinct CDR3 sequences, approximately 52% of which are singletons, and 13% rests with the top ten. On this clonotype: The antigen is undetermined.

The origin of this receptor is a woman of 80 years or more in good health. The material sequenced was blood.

CDR3 bases: TGTGCCAGCAGTGTGGGACAGCGCAGCTATGGCTACACCTTC. Its translation is CASSVGQRSYGYTF. The chain uses TRBV12-3 or TRBV12-4 and TRBJ1-2, with 7 bases fitting TRBD1. This CDR3 region has 14 residues. V shed 5 bases and J 4 bases; nucleotides not matched to a gene: 7.